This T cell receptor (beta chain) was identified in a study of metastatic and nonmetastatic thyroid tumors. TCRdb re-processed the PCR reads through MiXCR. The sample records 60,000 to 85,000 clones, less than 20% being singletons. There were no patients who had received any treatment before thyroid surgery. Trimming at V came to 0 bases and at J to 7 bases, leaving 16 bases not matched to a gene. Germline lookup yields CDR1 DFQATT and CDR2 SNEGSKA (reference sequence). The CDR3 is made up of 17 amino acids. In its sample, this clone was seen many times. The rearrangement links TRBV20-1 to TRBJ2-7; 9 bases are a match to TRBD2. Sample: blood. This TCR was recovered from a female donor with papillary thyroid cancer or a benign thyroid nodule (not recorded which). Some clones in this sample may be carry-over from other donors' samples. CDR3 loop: CSARELGGGRALGEQYF. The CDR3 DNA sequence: TGCAGTGCTAGAGAGTTGGGGGGCGGGAGGGCCCTCGGGGAGCAGTACTTC.